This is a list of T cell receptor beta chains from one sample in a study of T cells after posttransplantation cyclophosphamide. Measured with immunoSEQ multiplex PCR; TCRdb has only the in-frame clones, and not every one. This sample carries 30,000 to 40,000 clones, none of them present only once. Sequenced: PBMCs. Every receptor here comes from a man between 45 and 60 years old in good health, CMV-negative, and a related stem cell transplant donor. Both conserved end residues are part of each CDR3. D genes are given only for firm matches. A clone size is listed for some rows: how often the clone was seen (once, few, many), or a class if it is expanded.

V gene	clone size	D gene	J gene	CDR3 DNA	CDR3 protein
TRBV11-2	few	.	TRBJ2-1	TGTGCCAGCAGCTCAAACGTCGAGAGCTCCTACAATGAGCAGTTCTTC	CASSSNVESSYNEQFF
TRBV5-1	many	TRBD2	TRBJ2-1	TGCGCCAGCAGCAATGGACTAGCGGGGGACTCCTACAATGAGCAGTTCTTC	CASSNGLAGDSYNEQFF
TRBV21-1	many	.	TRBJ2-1	TGTGCCAGCAGCAAAGGTGGTGAAGACAGGGGTATCTTC	CASSKGGEDRGIF
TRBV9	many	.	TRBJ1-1	TGTGCCAGCAGCGAGCGGACAGAGCCCACTGAAGCTTTCTTT	CASSERTEPTEAFF
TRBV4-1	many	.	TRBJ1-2	TGCGCCAGCAGCCAGGGTAGGGGGACCTTAGATTTGGGGCTACAGACCTTC	CASSQGRGTLDLGLQTF
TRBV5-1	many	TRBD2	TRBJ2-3	TGCGCCAGCCAGAGCGGGAGTACCACAGATACGCAGTATTTT	CASQSGSTTDTQYF
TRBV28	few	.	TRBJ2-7	TGTGCCAGCAGTTTATCCTATACCCCCCTCTACGAGCAGTACTTC	CASSLSYTPLYEQYF
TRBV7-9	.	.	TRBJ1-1	TGTGCCAGCAGCAGACATGATAACTTGAACACTGAAGCTTTCTTT	CASSRHDNLNTEAFF
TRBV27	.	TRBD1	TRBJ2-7	TGTGCCGGCAGTTTACACTCAGGGGGCTACGAGCAGTACTTC	CAGSLHSGGYEQYF
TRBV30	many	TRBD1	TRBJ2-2	TGTGCCTGGGAGATGGGACAGGGGCGCACCGGGGAGCTGTTTTTT	CAWEMGQGRTGELFF
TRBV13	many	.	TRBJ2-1	TGTGCCAGCAGCCCGGAGGGGCGGTCTACGTATGAGCAGTTCTTC	CASSPEGRSTYEQFF
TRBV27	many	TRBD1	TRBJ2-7	TGTGCCAGCAGTAATCGACAGGGGGCTGAATACGAGCAGTACTTC	CASSNRQGAEYEQYF
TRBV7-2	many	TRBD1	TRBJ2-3	TGTGCCAGCAGCTTAGTTACCGACAGGGCTGAGACGCAGTATTTT	CASSLVTDRAETQYF
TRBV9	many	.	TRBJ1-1	TGTGCCAGCAGCCTAACTGATCAGGCGAACACTGAAGCTTTCTTT	CASSLTDQANTEAFF
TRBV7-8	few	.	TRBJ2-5	TGTGCCAGCAGCTTACGGCGGGGCCAAGAGACCCAGTACTTC	CASSLRRGQETQYF
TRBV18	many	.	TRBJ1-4	TGTGCCAGCTCACCCCCAGCTAATGAAAAACTGTTTTTT	CASSPPANEKLFF